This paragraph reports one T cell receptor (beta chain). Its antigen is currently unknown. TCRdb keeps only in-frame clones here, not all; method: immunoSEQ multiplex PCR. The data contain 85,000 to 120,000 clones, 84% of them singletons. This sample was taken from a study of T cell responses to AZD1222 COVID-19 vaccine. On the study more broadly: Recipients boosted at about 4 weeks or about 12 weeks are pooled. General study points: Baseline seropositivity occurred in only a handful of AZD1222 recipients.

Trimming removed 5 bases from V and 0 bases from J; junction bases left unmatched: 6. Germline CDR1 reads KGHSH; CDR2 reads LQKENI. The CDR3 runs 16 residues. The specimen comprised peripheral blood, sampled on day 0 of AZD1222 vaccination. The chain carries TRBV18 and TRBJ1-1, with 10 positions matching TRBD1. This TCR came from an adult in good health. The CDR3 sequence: CASSAGTGALNTEAFF. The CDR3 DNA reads TGTGCCAGCTCAGCCGGGACAGGGGCCTTGAACACTGAAGCTTTCTTT.